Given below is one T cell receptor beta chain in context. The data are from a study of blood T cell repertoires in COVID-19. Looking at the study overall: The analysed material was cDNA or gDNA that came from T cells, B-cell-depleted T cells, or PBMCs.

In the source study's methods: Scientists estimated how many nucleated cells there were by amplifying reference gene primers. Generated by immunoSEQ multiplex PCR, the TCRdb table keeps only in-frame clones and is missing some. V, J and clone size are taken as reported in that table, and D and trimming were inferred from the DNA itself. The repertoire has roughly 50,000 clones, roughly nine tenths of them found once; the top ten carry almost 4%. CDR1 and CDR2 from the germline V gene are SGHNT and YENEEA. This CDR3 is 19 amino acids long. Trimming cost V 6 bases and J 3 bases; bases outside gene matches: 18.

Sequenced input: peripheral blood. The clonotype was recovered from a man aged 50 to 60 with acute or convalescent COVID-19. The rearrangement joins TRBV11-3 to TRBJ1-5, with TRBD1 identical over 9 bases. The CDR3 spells CASSRDRVRLGQLNQPQHF. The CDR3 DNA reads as TGTGCCAGCAGTCGGGACAGGGTACGGTTGGGTCAACTCAATCAGCCCCAGCATTTT.